Listed below are T cell receptor beta chains from one sample, sequenced in a study of T cell responses to AZD1222 COVID-19 vaccine. TCRdb keeps only in-frame clones here, not all; method: immunoSEQ multiplex PCR. The repertoire holds 150,000 or so clones, 91% seen once, with approximately 3.9% in the top ten. The sample in question was peripheral blood, obtained 28 days after the second AZD1222 dose. The receptors were gathered from an adult who received the AZD1222 COVID-19 vaccine. Each CDR3 is given with its conserved first and last residue. The D gene is left open where the match is weak. Not all rows give a size; the values are once, few, many and, for expanded clones, a class.

j_call	v_call	d_call	clone_size	cdr3_nt	cdr3_aa
TRBJ2-5	TRBV30	.	.	TGTGCCTGGAGTACCAGGGGAAACCTCCAAGAGACCCAGTACTTC	CAWSTRGNLQETQYF
TRBJ1-2	TRBV5-1	TRBD1	.	TGCGCCAGCAGCTTGGCGGCAGGGGGCAACTATGGCTACACCTTC	CASSLAAGGNYGYTF
TRBJ2-5	TRBV7-3	.	.	TGTGCCAGCAGCCCGGACAGTCCCCCAGAGACCCAGTACTTC	CASSPDSPPETQYF
TRBJ1-2	TRBV13	.	.	TGTGCCAGCAGCTTTGCGGGAACCCCTTATGGCTACACCTTC	CASSFAGTPYGYTF
TRBJ2-1	TRBV4-3	.	.	TGCGCCAGCAGCCAAGTCTACCGGGTCTTCAAGGACAATGAGCAGTTCTTC	CASSQVYRVFKDNEQFF
TRBJ1-2	TRBV13	TRBD1	.	TGTGCCAGCAGCTTAGGACAGGGGGAGCGCGGCTACACCTTC	CASSLGQGERGYTF
TRBJ1-1	TRBV21-1	.	.	TGTGCCAAACCCACTGAAGCTTTCTTT	CAKPTEAFF
TRBJ1-4	TRBV6-5	TRBD1	.	TGTGCCAGCAGTACGACAGGGCCGCCTAATGAAAAACTGTTTTTT	CASSTTGPPNEKLFF
TRBJ2-3	TRBV19	TRBD1	.	TGTGCCAGTAGAACCGGGACAGGACATACAGATACGCAGTATTTT	CASRTGTGHTDTQYF
TRBJ2-7	TRBV7-8	.	.	TGTGCCAGCAGCGTCGGACAGCCCTCCTACGAGCAGTACTTC	CASSVGQPSYEQYF
TRBJ2-2	TRBV19	TRBD1	.	TGTGCCAGTAAGGTAGGGACAGGGTACACCGGGGAGCTGTTTTTT	CASKVGTGYTGELFF
TRBJ2-5	TRBV7-8	TRBD1	.	TGTGCCAGCAGCGCGACAGGGTCTAAGACCCAGTACTTC	CASSATGSKTQYF
TRBJ1-1	TRBV9	.	few	TGTGCCAGCAGCTCACCCGGGACGGAGAATAGATCTTTCTTT	CASSSPGTENRSFF
TRBJ2-3	TRBV6-6	TRBD2	.	TGTGCCAGCAGTCTTACCCTAGCGGGAGATTTGACAGATACGCAGTATTTT	CASSLTLAGDLTDTQYF
TRBJ2-5	TRBV3-1/TRBV3-2	TRBD2	.	TGTGCCAGCAGCCAAAGACCCCGGGGACGAGCGGGGGGGCCGGAGACCCAGTACTTC	CASSQRPRGRAGGPETQYF
TRBJ2-7	TRBV10-3	.	.	TGTGCCATCAGTGACGGGGAAAGACACTACGAGCAGTACTTC	CAISDGERHYEQYF
TRBJ1-1	TRBV6-2/TRBV6-3	.	.	TGTGCCAGCAGTTACTCGACCAGACCGAACACTGAAGCTTTCTTT	CASSYSTRPNTEAFF
TRBJ2-3	TRBV5-4	.	once	TGTGCCAGCAGCTCCACTTATACGCAGTATTTT	CASSSTYTQYF
TRBJ2-1	TRBV4-2	TRBD2	.	TGTGCCAGCAGCCACGAACCTAGCGGGGGCTCCAATGAGCAGTTCTTC	CASSHEPSGGSNEQFF
TRBJ1-2	TRBV24-1	TRBD1	.	TGTGCCACCAGTGGCGAGACAGGGGGCGCGGGCTATGGCTACACCTTC	CATSGETGGAGYGYTF
TRBJ1-1	TRBV30	TRBD1	.	TGTGCCTGGGGGACCGGGACAGGGATGAACACTGAAGCTTTCTTT	CAWGTGTGMNTEAFF
TRBJ1-1	TRBV18	.	.	TGTGCCAGCTCACCTGTTGAGGGGCCGGACACTGAAGCTTTCTTT	CASSPVEGPDTEAFF
TRBJ2-7	TRBV6-5	.	.	TGTGCCAGCGACCCCTTGGGGACGCGGGAGCAGTACTTC	CASDPLGTREQYF
TRBJ1-2	TRBV18	.	.	TGTGCCAGCTCACCACCGTACAGGGATGGGAGCTACACCTTC	CASSPPYRDGSYTF
TRBJ2-7	TRBV15	.	.	TGTGCCACCAGGGAGGGACCCTACGAGCAGTACTTC	CATREGPYEQYF
TRBJ1-2	TRBV10-3	.	.	TGTGCCATCAGTGAGGCCGGGGGCGCAAGGACTTATGGCTACACCTTC	CAISEAGGARTYGYTF
TRBJ1-2	TRBV5-4	.	.	TGTGCCAGCACCCCGCCGGCAGCTGCTGGTAAATCCTATGGCTACACCTTC	CASTPPAAAGKSYGYTF
TRBJ2-3	TRBV7-3	TRBD2	.	TGTGCCAGCAGCCCGGGAGGTTTATTCACAGATACGCAGTATTTT	CASSPGGLFTDTQYF
TRBJ2-3	TRBV5-1	TRBD2	.	TGCGCCAGCAGCTTGAGCGGGGAATCTACGCAGTATTTT	CASSLSGESTQYF
TRBJ2-7	TRBV5-6	TRBD2	.	TGTGCCAGCAGCTTGCTAGCGGGCTCATACGAGCAGTACTTC	CASSLLAGSYEQYF
TRBJ1-5	TRBV19	.	few	TGTGCCAGTATGTCAGGAGTCAATCAGCCCCAGCATTTT	CASMSGVNQPQHF
TRBJ2-7	TRBV6-5	.	.	TGTGCCACCCTCCTAAGGGGGGCTCCCTACGAGCAGTACTTC	CATLLRGAPYEQYF
TRBJ2-2	TRBV5-1	TRBD1	.	TGCGCCAGCAGATCGACAGGGACGGGCGGGGAGCTGTTTTTT	CASRSTGTGGELFF
TRBJ2-7	TRBV2	.	.	TGTGCCAGCCGCTTTAGGGGCCCCTACGAGCAGTACTTC	CASRFRGPYEQYF
TRBJ2-7	TRBV4-3	.	.	TGCGCCAGCAGCCAAAACCTTCCCGGCAGGTCGAATTACGAGCAGTACTTC	CASSQNLPGRSNYEQYF
TRBJ1-1	TRBV5-6	.	.	TGTGCCAGCAGCTTCCCTGCCGGTAGGGCTGAAGCTTTCTTT	CASSFPAGRAEAFF
TRBJ1-2	TRBV28	TRBD1	few	TGTGCCACCATAAACCTAGGACAGGAATATGGCTACACCTTC	CATINLGQEYGYTF
TRBJ2-1	TRBV5-4	.	.	TGTGCCAGCCAAGTTACGGGTTTGAGGAATGAGCAGTTCTTC	CASQVTGLRNEQFF
TRBJ1-2	TRBV6-5	.	.	TGTGCCAGCAGTTACGGAACGAGGACAGTTTATGGCTACACCTTC	CASSYGTRTVYGYTF
TRBJ2-1	TRBV7-9	.	.	TGTGCCAGCAGCTTCCTTCCCTTGATAATGTTCTTC	CASSFLPLIMFF
TRBJ2-5	TRBV7-8	.	.	TGTGCCCTCCGGGTCGGGGAGACCCAGTACTTC	CALRVGETQYF
TRBJ2-2	TRBV15	.	.	TGTGCCACCAGCAGAGGGGACACCGGGGAGCTGTTTTTT	CATSRGDTGELFF
TRBJ2-7	TRBV6-2/TRBV6-3	.	.	TGTGCCAGCAGCACTCGCTTTCGGACACCCTCGCTATCAACGGGGTACGAGCAGTACTTC	CASSTRFRTPSLSTGYEQYF
TRBJ2-3	TRBV19	.	.	TGTGCCAGTAGTATCCCCCCGGGGGCCGGCACAGATACGCAGTATTTT	CASSIPPGAGTDTQYF
TRBJ2-1	TRBV7-6	TRBD2	.	TGTGCCAGCAAGCGGACTAGCGGGACCTACAATGAGCAGTTCTTC	CASKRTSGTYNEQFF
TRBJ2-1	TRBV19	.	.	TGTGCCAGTAGTATAGGTACGGGAGTTCTGGATGAGCAGTTCTTC	CASSIGTGVLDEQFF
TRBJ2-5	TRBV7-8	.	.	TGTGCCAGCAGCTTAGGTCTCCTGTGGGGAGAGACCCAGTACTTC	CASSLGLLWGETQYF
TRBJ2-5	TRBV5-6	.	.	TGTGCCAGCAGCGACCGGGAGACCCAGTACTTC	CASSDRETQYF